This T cell receptor beta chain was observed in a study of T cell responses to AZD1222 COVID-19 vaccine. The CDR3 spans 14 residues. Germline loops: CDR1 LGHNA, CDR2 YNFKEQ. This clone was recorded once. Germline is not matched at one junction end, which may reflect a read error. Sequencing used immunoSEQ multiplex PCR; TCRdb keeps in-frame clones, though not all of them. The sample includes 45,000 to 55,000 clones, around 85% seen only once; the top ten take 20%. The sequence came from an adult in good health. Here the sequenced sample was peripheral blood, taken on day 0 of MenACWY control vaccination. The rearrangement links TRBV4-2 to TRBJ2-7; D is unclear. The CDR3 is CASSQDRGSSEQYF. The DNA of the CDR3 is TGTGCCAGCAGCCAAGATCGCGGCTCCTCCGAGCAGTACTTC.